One and the same sample provided the 17 T cell receptor beta chains below, sequenced in a study of identical twins' blood T cells. Each CDR3 protein is one row after TCRdb ran MiXCR on the 5' RACE reads. The data show 350,000 to 400,000 distinct CDR3 sequences, 25% to 35% seen once. Specimen: PBMCs. These receptors all stem from a woman aged 18-49 years in good health.

This clonotype was detected ten times or more. In DNA, the CDR3 is TGCGCCAGCAGCCAAGCGGGTCGGGGGACTGAAGCTTTCTTT. The encoded protein is CASSQAGRGTEAFF. V is TRBV4-3 and J is TRBJ1-1; D might be TRBD1 (5 bases). Trimming left V 1 base short and J 5 bases short, with 11 bases between. Germline loops: CDR1 LGHNA, CDR2 YSLEER. This CDR3 is built from 14 residues.

The rearrangement joins TRBV10-3 to TRBJ1-1; TRBD1 might be the D (6 bases). Germline CDR1 ENHRY, CDR2 SYGVKD. The CDR3 is 16 residues long. Trimming left V 4 bases short and J 4 bases short, with 19 bases between. This CDR3 reads CAISGSPTGGGTEAFF. The CDR3 DNA reads as TGTGCCATCAGTGGAAGCCCGACAGGCGGTGGCACTGAAGCTTTCTTT.

Comments on this clonotype: The conserved phenylalanine or tryptophan normally closing the CDR3 is absent here, so this likely arose from a read error. This chain uses TRBV20-1 with TRBJ1-1; D is ambiguous. This CDR3 has 16 residues. Germline V CDR1 and CDR2: DFQATT, SNEGSKA (reference sequence). V was trimmed by 0 bases and J by 0 bases, leaving 14 bases between them. CDR3 DNA sequence: TGCAGTGCTAGAGATCTCAAAGGGAGCATGAACACTGAAGCTTTCTCT. Protein sequence: CSARDLKGSMNTEAFS.

This clonotype has ten or more counts. CDR3 nucleotides: TGTGCCAGCAGCAGGACAGACTCCTATGGCTACACCTTC. It translates to CASSRTDSYGYTF. The chain links TRBV6-2 or TRBV6-3 to TRBJ1-2, with D perhaps TRBD1 (6 bases). V lost 6 bases, J lost 4 bases, and 12 bases lay in between. There are 13 residues in the CDR3. Germline V gene sequence: CDR1 MNHEY, CDR2 SVGEGT.

In this sample, this clonotype turned up many times. This chain connects TRBV29-1 to TRBJ1-1, with D tentatively TRBD1 (6 bases). The CDR3 covers 14 residues. The ends were cut back, 6 bases at V and 1 base at J, with 15 bases in the middle. Germline V gene sequence: CDR1 SQVTM, CDR2 ANQGSEA. The chain's CDR3 is CSVAGESWNTEAFF. DNA for the CDR3: TGCAGCGTCGCAGGGGAAAGTTGGAACACTGAAGCTTTCTTT.

V and J are TRBV29-1 and TRBJ2-5, with D perhaps matching TRBD1 or TRBD2 (6 bases each). The V gene lost 6 bases and the J gene lost 5 bases, with 19 bases spanning the gap. CDR1 is SQVTM and CDR2 is ANQGSEA in the germline V gene. The CDR3 is 14 residues long. The CDR3, as DNA: TGCAGCGTAGCAGGGACACTAGCTTCGGAGACCCAGTACTTC. Its protein is CSVAGTLASETQYF.

Turning to this clonotype: A much larger clone differs by one base, so this may be a read error. V and J are TRBV7-2 and TRBJ1-2; D possibly corresponds to TRBD1 (5 bases). V was trimmed by 1 base and J by 4 bases, leaving 16 bases between them. CDR1 is SGHTA and CDR2 is FQGNSA in the germline V gene. This CDR3 spans 16 amino acids. The CDR3: CASSLGWDVLFYGYTF. The CDR3 coding sequence is TGTGCCAGCAGCTTAGGGTGGGACGTGCTCTTCTATGGCTACACCTTC.

In its sample, this clonotype was seen many times. The chain is built from TRBV4-1 and TRBJ1-1; no definite D call. The CDR3 length is 14 residues. V lost 6 bases and J lost 2, with 13 bases in between. Per the germline V gene, CDR1 is MGHRA and CDR2 is YSYEKL. CDR3 coding DNA: TGCGCCAGCAGGGCGGCCTTCCGAAACACTGAAGCTTTCTTT. It specifies CASRAAFRNTEAFF.

This clonotype showed up many times. The CDR3 loop is CASSVLSQGATYGYTF. The CDR3 bases are TGTGCCAGCAGCGTCCTTTCTCAGGGAGCAACCTATGGCTACACCTTC. The V and J genes are TRBV9 and TRBJ1-2, with TRBD1 as a possible D gene (5 bases). Trimming took off 2 bases at V and 4 bases at J, with 18 bases between the two ends. The V gene's germline CDR1 is SGDLS and CDR2 YYNGEE. The CDR3 covers 16 residues.

The chain has TRBV6-2 or TRBV6-3 and TRBJ1-5; possibly TRBD1 for D (6 bases). Between the trimmed V and J ends, which lost 6 bases and 7 bases, there was a span of 13 bases. The CDR3 totals 13 residues. CDR1 MNHEY and CDR2 SVGEGT come from the germline V gene. CDR3 in DNA: TGTGCCAGCAGATCCACAGGGAGCCAGCCCCAGCATTTT. It is translated as CASRSTGSQPQHF.

The chain links TRBV29-1 to TRBJ1-2; D may be TRBD1 (6 bases). The CDR3 covers 13 residues. Germline assignment: CDR1 SQVTM and CDR2 ANQGSEA. V was clipped by 7 bases and J by 2 bases, with 14 bases between them. DNA for the CDR3: TGCAGCGCAGGAGAGGGGGGGAACTATGGCTACACCTTC. It is translated as CSAGEGGNYGYTF. Full variable domain (rest looked up from reference TRBV29-1 and TRBJ1-2): SAVISQKPSRDICQRGTSLTIQCQVDSQVTMMFWYRQQPGQSLTLIATANQGSEATYESGFVIDKFPISRPNLTFSTLTVSNMSPEDSSIYLCSAGEGGNYGYTFGSGTRLTVV.

The chain recombines TRBV19 with TRBJ2-3; 8 bases agree with TRBD1. This CDR3 region has 15 residues. V gave up 6 bases and J gave up 2 bases; unmatched junction bases: 7. Germline-derived CDR1 and CDR2 are LNHDA and SQIVND (reference sequence). CDR3 bases: TGTGCCAGTAGCGACAGGGGAGTTTACACAGATACGCAGTATTTT. Translated, it gives CASSDRGVYTDTQYF.

In its sample, this clonotype was seen many times. This chain joins TRBV5-1 and TRBJ1-1, with a weak D call TRBD1 (6 bases). V gave up 4 bases and J gave up 4 bases, with 14 bases separating them. Germline V gene sequence: CDR1 SGHRS, CDR2 YFSETQ. The CDR3 sequence is 14 residues long. DNA of the CDR3: TGCGCCAGCAGCGGTTTAGGGGGGGGCACTGAAGCTTTCTTT. This translates into CASSGLGGGTEAFF.

This clonotype was recorded once. At one of its ends the junction is not consistent with the germline gene, which may arise from a read error. This rearrangement joins TRBV29-1 to TRBJ2-1, with D uncertain. The CDR3 sequence is 10 residues long. Germline CDR1 reads SQVTM; CDR2 reads ANQGSEA. CDR3 amino acids: CSVAVIEQLF. The CDR3 region has the DNA TGCAGCGTTGCTGTCATAGAGCAGCTCTTC.

Comment on this clonotype: Being one base from a much bigger clone, this may be a read error. V usage is TRBV5-6 and J usage is TRBJ2-2; maybe TRBD2 (6 bases). The germline gives CDR1 SGHDT, CDR2 YYEEEE. CDR3 length equals 17 residues. CDR3 in DNA: TGTGCCAGCGGCTTGAGGTTTGGGCGGGGGAACACCGGGGAGCTGTTTTTT. It is translated as CASGLRFGRGNTGELFF.

Regarding this clonotype: A much larger clone lies a single base off, so this may be a read error. The gene calls are TRBV29-1 and TRBJ2-1, with a weak D call TRBD2 (5 bases). From germline, CDR1 is SQVTM and CDR2 ANQGSEA. CDR3 length: 14 residues. The V gene lost 8 bases and the J gene lost 7 bases, with 21 bases spanning the gap. The CDR3 coding sequence is TGCAGCATCGCCAAGCGGTCGATGATGAATGAGCAGTTCTTC. Amino acid sequence: CSIAKRSMMNEQFF.

This clonotype has only a few counts. This chain links TRBV3-1 with TRBJ2-5, with a possible D match to TRBD1 (5 bases). V dropped 10 bases and J dropped 3 bases, with 15 bases sitting between them. Germline CDR1 is LGHDT and CDR2 is YNNKEL (reference sequence). There are 13 residues in the CDR3. The CDR3 region has the DNA TGTGCCACTACCAGGGTGGCTGAAGAGACCCAGTACTTC. Translation gives CATTRVAEETQYF.